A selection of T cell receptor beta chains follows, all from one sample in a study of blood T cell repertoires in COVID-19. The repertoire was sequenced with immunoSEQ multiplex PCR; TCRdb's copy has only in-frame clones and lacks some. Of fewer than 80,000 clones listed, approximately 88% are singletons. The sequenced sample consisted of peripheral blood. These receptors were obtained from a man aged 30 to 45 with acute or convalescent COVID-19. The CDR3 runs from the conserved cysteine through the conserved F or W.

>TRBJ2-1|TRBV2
CASRPGLAGNNEQFF
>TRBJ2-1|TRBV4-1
CASSQPTSGRNGEQFF
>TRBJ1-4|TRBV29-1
CSVRGQNEKLFF
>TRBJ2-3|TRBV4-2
CASSQPSGTSGTWDTQYF
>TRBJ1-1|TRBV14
CASSQVRGSEAFF
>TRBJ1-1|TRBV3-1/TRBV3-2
CASSRDKARSDNTEAFF
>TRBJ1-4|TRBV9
CASSPGGGPWNEKLFF
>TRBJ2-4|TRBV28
CASRDRFGVTKNIQYF
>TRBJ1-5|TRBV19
CASSTSPGQGLHQPQHF
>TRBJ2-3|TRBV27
CASSFTGRTDTQYF
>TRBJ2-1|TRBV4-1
CASSPRLAGRDEQFF
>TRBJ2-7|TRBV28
CASSLLPLAGYEQYF
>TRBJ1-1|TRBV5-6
CASSRLAGTVSMNTEAFF
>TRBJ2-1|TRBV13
CASSSHSTYNEQFF
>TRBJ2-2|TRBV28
CATYAGELFF
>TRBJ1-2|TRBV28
CASSFRGANYGYTF
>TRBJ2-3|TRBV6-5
CASWATSGRSPQYF
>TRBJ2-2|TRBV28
CASMVSGSGTGELFF
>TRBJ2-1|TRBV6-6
CASSYGGSSYNEQFF
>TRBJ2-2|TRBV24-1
CATEETNTGELFF
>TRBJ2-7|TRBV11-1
CASSGQGIDEQYF
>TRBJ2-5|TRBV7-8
CASSLARTSKETQYF
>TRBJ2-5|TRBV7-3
CASSYQAHEETQYF
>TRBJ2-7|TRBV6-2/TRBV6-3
CASSPTGGPYEQYF
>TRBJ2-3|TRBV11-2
CASSLDQGNPQYF